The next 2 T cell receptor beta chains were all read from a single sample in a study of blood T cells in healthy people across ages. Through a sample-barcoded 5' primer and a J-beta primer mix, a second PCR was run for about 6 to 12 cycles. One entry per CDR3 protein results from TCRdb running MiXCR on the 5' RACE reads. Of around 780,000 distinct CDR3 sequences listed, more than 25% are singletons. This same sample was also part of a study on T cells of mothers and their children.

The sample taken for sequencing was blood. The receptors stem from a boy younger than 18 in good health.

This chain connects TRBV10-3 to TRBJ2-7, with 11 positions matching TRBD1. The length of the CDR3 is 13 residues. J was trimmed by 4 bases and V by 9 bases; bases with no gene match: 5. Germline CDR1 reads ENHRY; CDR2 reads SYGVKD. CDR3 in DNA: TGTGCCATTTGGACAGGGGGCGGGTACGAGCAGTACTTC. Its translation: CAIWTGGGYEQYF.

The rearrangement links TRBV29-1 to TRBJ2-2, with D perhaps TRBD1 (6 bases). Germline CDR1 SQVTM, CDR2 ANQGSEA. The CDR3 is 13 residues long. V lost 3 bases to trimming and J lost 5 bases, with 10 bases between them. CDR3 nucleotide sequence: TGCAGCGTTGACAGGGGAGATACCGGGGAGCTGTTTTTT. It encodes CSVDRGDTGELFF.